The present T cell receptor (beta chain) was sequenced within a study of T cell responses to AZD1222 COVID-19 vaccine. Note on this clone: Antigen: not known.

The table came from immunoSEQ multiplex PCR; TCRdb's copy has only in-frame clones and leaves some out. The repertoire holds about 66,000 clones, with less than 85% as singletons. The CDR3 is made up of 16 amino acids. Trimming shortened V by 0 bases and J by 5 bases, and 16 bases separated the two germline ends. Germline V gives CDR1 SGHRS, CDR2 YFSETQ. Study findings and constraints: It was only after the peak T cell response that any repertoires were sampled. Of spike-specific TCRs, nearly half reportedly target regions left unmutated in variants. Only a handful of AZD1222 recipients, six or seven in all, had baseline seropositivity.

This specimen consisted of peripheral blood, obtained on day 0 of MenACWY control vaccination. This clonotype was sampled from an adult in good health. The rearrangement links TRBV5-1 to TRBJ2-3; the D gene is possibly TRBD2 (6 bases). The CDR3 is CASSLARGGNVDTQYF. CDR3 DNA: TGCGCCAGCAGCTTGGCCCGGGGCGGGAACGTAGATACGCAGTATTTT.